This is a list of T cell receptor beta chains from one sample in a study of blood T cell repertoires in COVID-19. The table came from immunoSEQ multiplex PCR; TCRdb's copy has only in-frame clones and leaves some out. Among about 210,000 clones listed, less than 90% were seen once. Material for sequencing was peripheral blood. The receptors originated from a woman aged 80 or over with COVID-19, enrolled during active disease. CDR3s include the opening cysteine and the closing phenylalanine or tryptophan. The order of the fields is J gene, V gene, CDR3 protein.

TRBJ1-1 TRBV5-1 CASTGAGATLNTEAFF
TRBJ1-2 TRBV6-6 CASSPPGGNYGYTF
TRBJ1-4 TRBV19 CASSMRAPYLNEKLFF
TRBJ1-4 TRBV2 CASSDRGEKLFF
TRBJ1-3 TRBV10-3 CAISLVQGSSGNTIYF
TRBJ1-5 TRBV19 CASSTLIISNQPQHF
TRBJ1-3 TRBV3-1/TRBV3-2 CASSQGYGTGPTSGNTIYF
TRBJ2-1 TRBV11-3 CASSLGDGLAGNNEQFF
TRBJ2-4 TRBV19 CASSRALAKNIQYF
TRBJ2-5 TRBV4-1 CASSQGGGGGRETQYF
TRBJ1-1 TRBV3-1/TRBV3-2 CASSQYSSGGTEAFF
TRBJ1-1 TRBV7-9 CASSVSQTAEAFF
TRBJ2-6 TRBV15 CATSRDRGTGIPGANVLTF
TRBJ2-5 TRBV19 CATLEAGGETQYF
TRBJ1-3 TRBV9 CASSFRTGALENTIYF
TRBJ1-2 TRBV10-3 CAISEQGYGYTF
TRBJ1-2 TRBV12-1 CASLTKGDNGYTF
TRBJ1-1 TRBV19 CASSIAGSNTEAFF
TRBJ2-2 TRBV7-9 CASSLVLAQITTGELFF
TRBJ2-7 TRBV6-6 CASSFDNRVYEQYF
TRBJ2-3 TRBV6-5 CASRASRGGTDTQYF
TRBJ1-3 TRBV19 CASRSSYSGNTIYF
TRBJ2-3 TRBV3-1/TRBV3-2 CASSERGSNTDTQYF
TRBJ2-2 TRBV7-2 CASSFIGGTGELFF
TRBJ2-2 TRBV21-1 CASSLTGRDRGLLGYTGELFF
TRBJ2-1 TRBV15 CATSRARDRDHNEQFF
TRBJ1-4 TRBV30 CAWNRDLGGEKLFF
TRBJ2-3 TRBV12-3/TRBV12-4 CASSPTRRDTQYF
TRBJ1-6 TRBV6-5 CASSYWDRENSPLHF
TRBJ2-5 TRBV28 CASEGGPGQGGRETQYF
TRBJ1-6 TRBV5-1 CASSLASTGGWGIHSPLHF
TRBJ1-5 TRBV27 CASSSGGQFNQPQHF
TRBJ1-6 TRBV5-1 CASSPAGANNSPLHF
TRBJ2-3 TRBV12-5 CASATSGGANTQYF
TRBJ2-4 TRBV15 CATSQRSGGLDIQYF
TRBJ1-1 TRBV27 CASSPLGTGLERAFF
TRBJ2-3 TRBV7-9 CASSRKTPTSPDTQYF
TRBJ1-5 TRBV27 CASSLLPGENQPQHF
TRBJ2-1 TRBV13 CASSPREGAAMRGFF
TRBJ2-5 TRBV5-3 CARSACMVRALWETQYF
TRBJ2-5 TRBV18 CASSQRQGEETQYF